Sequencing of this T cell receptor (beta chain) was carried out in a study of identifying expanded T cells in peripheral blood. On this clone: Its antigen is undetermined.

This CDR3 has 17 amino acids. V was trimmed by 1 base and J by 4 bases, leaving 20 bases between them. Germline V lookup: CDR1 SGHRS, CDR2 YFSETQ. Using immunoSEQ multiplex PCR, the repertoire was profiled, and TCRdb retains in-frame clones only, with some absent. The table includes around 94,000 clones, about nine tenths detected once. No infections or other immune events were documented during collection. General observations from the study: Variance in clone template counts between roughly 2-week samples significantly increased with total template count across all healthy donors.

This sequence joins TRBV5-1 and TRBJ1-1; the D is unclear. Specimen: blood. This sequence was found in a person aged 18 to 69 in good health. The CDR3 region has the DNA TGCGCCAGCAGCTTGATGAGTCGACGGGCCGCGAGCACTGAAGCTTTCTTT. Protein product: CASSLMSRRAASTEAFF.